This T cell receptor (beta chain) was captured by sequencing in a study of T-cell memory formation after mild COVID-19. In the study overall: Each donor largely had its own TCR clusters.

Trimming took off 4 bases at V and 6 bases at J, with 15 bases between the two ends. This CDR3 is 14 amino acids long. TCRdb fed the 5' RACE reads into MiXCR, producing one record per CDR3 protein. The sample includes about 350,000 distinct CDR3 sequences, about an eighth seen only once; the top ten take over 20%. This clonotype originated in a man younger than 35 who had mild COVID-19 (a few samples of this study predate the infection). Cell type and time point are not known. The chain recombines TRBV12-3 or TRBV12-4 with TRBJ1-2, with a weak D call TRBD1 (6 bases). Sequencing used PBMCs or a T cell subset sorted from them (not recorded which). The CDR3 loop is CASSWAGHRDGYTF. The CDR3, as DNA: TGTGCCAGCAGTTGGGCAGGCCACAGGGATGGCTACACCTTC.